This T cell receptor beta chain was sequenced during a study of blood T cell repertoires in COVID-19. Turning to the study itself: T cells, B-cell-depleted T cells, or PBMCs provided the cDNA or gDNA that served as material.

The V gene lost 4 bases and the J gene lost 3 bases, with 16 bases spanning the gap. The CDR3 length is 16 residues. Germline assignment: CDR1 MNHNY and CDR2 SVGAGI (reference sequence). Methods used by the authors: Estimates of nucleated cell counts were drawn from the amplification of reference gene primers. Libraries were prepared by immunoSEQ multiplex PCR; TCRdb keeps only in-frame clonotypes and omits some of them. The V and J calls and clone size were taken over from that table, and D and trimming were inferred from the DNA. The sample consists of tens of thousands of clones, around nine tenths of them appearing once.

This chain uses TRBV6-6 with TRBJ1-5; no firm D call. Material for sequencing was peripheral blood. This clonotype was sampled from a man between 35 and 55 years old with acute or convalescent COVID-19. In DNA, the CDR3 is TGTGCCAGCAGTTCCTTAACCCGGGGTTCCAATCAGCCCCAGCATTTT. It specifies CASSSLTRGSNQPQHF.